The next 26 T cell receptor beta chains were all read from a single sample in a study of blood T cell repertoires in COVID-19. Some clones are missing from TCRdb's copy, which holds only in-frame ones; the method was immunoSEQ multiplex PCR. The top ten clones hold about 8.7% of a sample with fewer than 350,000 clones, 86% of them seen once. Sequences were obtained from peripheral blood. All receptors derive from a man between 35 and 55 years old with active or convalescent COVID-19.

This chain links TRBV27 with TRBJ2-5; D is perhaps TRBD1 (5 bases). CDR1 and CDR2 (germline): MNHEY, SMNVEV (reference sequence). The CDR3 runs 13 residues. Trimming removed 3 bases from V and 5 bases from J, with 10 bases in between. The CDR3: CASSLSGQETQYF. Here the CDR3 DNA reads TGTGCCAGCAGTTTGTCAGGGCAGGAGACCCAGTACTTC.

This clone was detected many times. The CDR3 DNA sequence: TGTGCCAGCAGCTTGTGGGGGCTCCCTGAAGCTTTCTTT. It yields the protein CASSLWGLPEAFF. The rearrangement joins TRBV5-4 to TRBJ1-1; weak D call: TRBD1 (6 bases). V was clipped by 1 base and J by 6 bases, with 10 bases between them. CDR3 length: 13 amino acids. The germline V gene encodes CDR1 SGHNT and CDR2 YYREEE (reference sequence).

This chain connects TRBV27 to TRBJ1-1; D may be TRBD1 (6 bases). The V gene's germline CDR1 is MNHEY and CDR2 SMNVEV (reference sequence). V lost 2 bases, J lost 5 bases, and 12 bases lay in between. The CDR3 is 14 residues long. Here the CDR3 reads CASSLLGGRTEAFF. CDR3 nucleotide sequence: TGTGCCAGCAGTTTACTGGGGGGGCGGACTGAAGCTTTCTTT.

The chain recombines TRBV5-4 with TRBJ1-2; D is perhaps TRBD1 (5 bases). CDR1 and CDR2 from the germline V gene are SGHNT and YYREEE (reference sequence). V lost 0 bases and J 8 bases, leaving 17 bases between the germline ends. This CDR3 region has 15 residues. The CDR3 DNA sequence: TGTGCCAGCAGCTTGGACAGGCTTTATTTCGGGGGCTACACCTTC. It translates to CASSLDRLYFGGYTF. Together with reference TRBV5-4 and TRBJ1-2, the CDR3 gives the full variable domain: ETGVTQSPTHLIKTRGQQVTLRCSSQSGHNTVSWYQQALGQGPQFIFQYYREEENGRGNFPPRFSGLQFPNYSSELNVNALELDDSALYLCASSLDRLYFGGYTFGSGTRLTVV.

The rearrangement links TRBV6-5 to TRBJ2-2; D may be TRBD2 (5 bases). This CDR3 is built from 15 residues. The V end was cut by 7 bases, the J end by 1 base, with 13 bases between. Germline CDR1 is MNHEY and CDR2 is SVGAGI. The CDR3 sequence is CASKLRTQNTGELFF. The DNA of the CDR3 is TGTGCCAGCAAATTGAGGACTCAGAACACCGGGGAGCTGTTTTTT.

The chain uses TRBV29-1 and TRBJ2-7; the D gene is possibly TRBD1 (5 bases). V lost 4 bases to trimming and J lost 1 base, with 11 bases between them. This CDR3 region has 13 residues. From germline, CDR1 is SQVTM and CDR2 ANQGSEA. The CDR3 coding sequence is TGCAGCGTTGTGGTGACAGCTTCCTACGAGCAGTACTTC. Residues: CSVVVTASYEQYF.

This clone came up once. DNA of the CDR3: TGTGCCAGCAGTGAAGAGATAGGAATACAGACAGATACGCAGTATTTT. It specifies CASSEEIGIQTDTQYF. The chain has TRBV6-1 and TRBJ2-3; D unclear. V shed 1 base and J shed 3 bases, with 14 bases lying between them. The germline CDR1 and CDR2 sequences are MNHNS and SASEGT. The CDR3 is 16 amino acids.

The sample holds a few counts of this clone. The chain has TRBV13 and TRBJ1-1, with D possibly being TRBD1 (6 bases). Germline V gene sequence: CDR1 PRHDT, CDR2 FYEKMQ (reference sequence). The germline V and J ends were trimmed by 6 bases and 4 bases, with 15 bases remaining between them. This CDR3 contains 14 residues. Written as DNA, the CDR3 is TGTGCCAGCAGTATCCAGGGGAGAGGCACTGAAGCTTTCTTT. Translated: CASSIQGRGTEAFF.

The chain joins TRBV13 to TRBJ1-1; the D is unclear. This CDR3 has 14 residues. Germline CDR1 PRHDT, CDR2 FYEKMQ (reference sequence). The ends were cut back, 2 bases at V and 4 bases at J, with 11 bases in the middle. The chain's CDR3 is CASSLREGGTEAFF. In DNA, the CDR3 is TGTGCCAGCAGCTTAAGGGAAGGAGGCACTGAAGCTTTCTTT.

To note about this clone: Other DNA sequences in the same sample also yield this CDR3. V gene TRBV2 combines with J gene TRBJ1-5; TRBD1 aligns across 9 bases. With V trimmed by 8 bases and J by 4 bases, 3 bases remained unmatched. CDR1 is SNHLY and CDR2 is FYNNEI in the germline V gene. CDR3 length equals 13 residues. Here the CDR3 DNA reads TGTGCCAGCTCGGGACAGGGTAATCAGCCCCAGCATTTT. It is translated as CASSGQGNQPQHF.

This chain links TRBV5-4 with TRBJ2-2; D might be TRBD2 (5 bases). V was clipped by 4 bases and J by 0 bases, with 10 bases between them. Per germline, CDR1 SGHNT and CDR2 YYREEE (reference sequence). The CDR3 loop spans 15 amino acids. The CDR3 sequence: CASSPDYANTGELFF. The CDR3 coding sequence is TGTGCCAGCAGCCCTGACTACGCGAACACCGGGGAGCTGTTTTTT.

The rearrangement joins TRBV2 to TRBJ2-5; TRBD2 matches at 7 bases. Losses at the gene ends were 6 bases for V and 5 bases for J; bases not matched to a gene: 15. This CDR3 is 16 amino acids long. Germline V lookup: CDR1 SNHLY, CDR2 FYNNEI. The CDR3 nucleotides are TGTGCCAGCAGCCTGGGGGGGGACCGGGGATGGGAGACCCAGTACTTC. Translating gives CASSLGGDRGWETQYF.

The CDR3 sequence is CASSLRLVNEQFF. CDR3 bases: TGTGCCAGCAGTTTAAGACTGGTGAATGAGCAGTTCTTC. This sequence joins TRBV28 and TRBJ2-1; no clear D. CDR3 length: 13 amino acids. Trimming removed 2 bases from V and 7 bases from J, with 9 bases in between. The germline CDR1 and CDR2 sequences are MDHEN and SYDVKM. The entire variable domain, with the rest obtained from reference TRBV28 and TRBJ2-1, is as follows: DVKVTQSSRYLVKRTGEKVFLECVQDMDHENMFWYRQDPGLGLRLIYFSYDVKMKEKGDIPEGYSVSREKKERFSLILESASTNQTSMYLCASSLRLVNEQFFGPGTRLTVL.

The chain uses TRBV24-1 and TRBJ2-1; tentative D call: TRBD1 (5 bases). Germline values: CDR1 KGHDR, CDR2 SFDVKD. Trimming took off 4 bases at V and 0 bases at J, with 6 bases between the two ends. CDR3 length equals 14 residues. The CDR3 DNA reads TGTGCCACCAGTGACAGGGTCTCCTACAATGAGCAGTTCTTC. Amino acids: CATSDRVSYNEQFF.

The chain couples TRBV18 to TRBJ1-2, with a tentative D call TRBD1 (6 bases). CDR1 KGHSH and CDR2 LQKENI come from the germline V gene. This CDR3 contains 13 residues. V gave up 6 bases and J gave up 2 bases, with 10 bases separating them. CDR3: CASSSGANYGYTF. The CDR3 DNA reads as TGTGCCAGCTCCTCAGGGGCAAACTATGGCTACACCTTC.

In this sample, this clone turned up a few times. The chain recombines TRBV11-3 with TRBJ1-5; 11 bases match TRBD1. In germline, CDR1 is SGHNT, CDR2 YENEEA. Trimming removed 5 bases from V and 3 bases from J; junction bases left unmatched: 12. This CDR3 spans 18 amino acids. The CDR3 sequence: CASSPTPDRGRYNQPQHF. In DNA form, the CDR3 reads TGTGCCAGCAGCCCCACGCCGGACAGGGGGCGTTACAATCAGCCCCAGCATTTT.

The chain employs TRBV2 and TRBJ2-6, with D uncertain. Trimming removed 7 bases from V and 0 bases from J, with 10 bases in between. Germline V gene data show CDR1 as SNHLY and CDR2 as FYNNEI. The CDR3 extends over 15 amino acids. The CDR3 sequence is CASNKENSGANVLTF. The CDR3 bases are TGTGCCAGCAACAAGGAGAACTCTGGGGCCAACGTCCTGACTTTC.

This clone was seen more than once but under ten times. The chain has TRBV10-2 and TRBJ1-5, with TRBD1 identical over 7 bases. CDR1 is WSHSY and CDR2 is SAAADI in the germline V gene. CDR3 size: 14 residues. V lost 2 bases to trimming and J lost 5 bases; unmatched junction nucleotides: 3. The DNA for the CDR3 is TGCGCCAGCAGTGAGGGGGACAGCCATCAGCCCCAGCATTTT. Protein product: CASSEGDSHQPQHF.

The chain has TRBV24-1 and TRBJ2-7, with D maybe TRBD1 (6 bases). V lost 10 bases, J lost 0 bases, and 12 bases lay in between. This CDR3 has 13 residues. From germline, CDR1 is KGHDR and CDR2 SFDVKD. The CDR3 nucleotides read TGTGCCACGAATCGACAGGACTCCTACGAGCAGTACTTC. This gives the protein CATNRQDSYEQYF.

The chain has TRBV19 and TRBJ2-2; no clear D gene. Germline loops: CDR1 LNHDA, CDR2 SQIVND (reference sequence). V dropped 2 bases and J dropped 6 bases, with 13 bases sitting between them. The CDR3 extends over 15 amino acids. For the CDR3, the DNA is TGTGCCAGTAGTATATATCTAGTTTCTGCCGGGGAGCTGTTTTTT. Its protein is CASSIYLVSAGELFF.

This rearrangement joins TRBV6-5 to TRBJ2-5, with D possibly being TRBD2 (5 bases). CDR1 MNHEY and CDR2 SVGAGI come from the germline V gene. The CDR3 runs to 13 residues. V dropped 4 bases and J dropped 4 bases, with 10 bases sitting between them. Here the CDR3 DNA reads TGTGCCAGCAGTTCCGGGGAAGCAGAGACCCAGTACTTC. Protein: CASSSGEAETQYF.

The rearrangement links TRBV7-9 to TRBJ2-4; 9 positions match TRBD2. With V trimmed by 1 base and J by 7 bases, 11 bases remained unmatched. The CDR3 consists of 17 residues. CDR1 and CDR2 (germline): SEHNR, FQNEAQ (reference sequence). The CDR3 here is CASSLGSGGTGGNIQYF. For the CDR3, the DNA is TGTGCCAGCAGCTTAGGAAGCGGGGGGACCGGTGGTAACATTCAGTACTTC.

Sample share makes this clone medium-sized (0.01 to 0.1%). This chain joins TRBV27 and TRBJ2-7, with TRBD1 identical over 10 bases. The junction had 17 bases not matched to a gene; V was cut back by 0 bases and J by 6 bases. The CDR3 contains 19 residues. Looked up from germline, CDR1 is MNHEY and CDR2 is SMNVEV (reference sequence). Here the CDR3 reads CASSLSSYPGQGEAGEQYF. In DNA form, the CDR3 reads TGTGCCAGCAGTTTATCCTCATACCCCGGACAGGGGGAGGCAGGCGAGCAGTACTTC.

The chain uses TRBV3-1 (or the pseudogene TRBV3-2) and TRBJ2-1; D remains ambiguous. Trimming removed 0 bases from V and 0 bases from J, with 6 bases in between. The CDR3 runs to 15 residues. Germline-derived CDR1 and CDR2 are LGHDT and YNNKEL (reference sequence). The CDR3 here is CASSQDVSSYNEQFF. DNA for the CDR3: TGTGCCAGCAGCCAAGACGTGAGCTCCTACAATGAGCAGTTCTTC.

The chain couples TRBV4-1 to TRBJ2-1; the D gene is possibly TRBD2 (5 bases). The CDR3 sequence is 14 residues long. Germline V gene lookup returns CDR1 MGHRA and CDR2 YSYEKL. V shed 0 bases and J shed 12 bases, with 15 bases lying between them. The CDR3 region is CASSQEGLANPQFF. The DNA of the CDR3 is TGCGCCAGCAGCCAAGAAGGATTAGCGAACCCGCAGTTCTTC.

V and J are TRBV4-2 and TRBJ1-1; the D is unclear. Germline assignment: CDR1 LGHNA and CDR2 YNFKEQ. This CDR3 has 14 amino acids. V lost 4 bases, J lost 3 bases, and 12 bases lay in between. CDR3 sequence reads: CASSPPAGDTEAFF. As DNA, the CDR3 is TGTGCCAGCAGCCCACCAGCGGGAGACACTGAAGCTTTCTTT.